The present T cell receptor beta chain was sequenced within a study of shared clonotypes between healthy human individuals. Adults of Caucasian background living in Nashville, Tennessee made up all donors. About this clone: The antigen is not known. At the DNA level, this CDR3 is encoded by other sequences in the same sample as well.

Whole-study findings and limits: Expectations were that clonotype sharing among donors would be affected by sequencing depth.

Profiled with immunoSEQ multiplex PCR; TCRdb holds only in-frame clones, not every one. The sample yields 450,000 to 600,000 clones, 70% to 80% seen once. V was cut by 0 bases and J by 4 bases, with 10 bases left in between. Germline V gene lookup returns CDR1 GTSNPN and CDR2 SVGIG (reference sequence). This CDR3 is built from 14 residues. The sequenced material came from PBMCs. This chain joins TRBV30 and TRBJ2-4, with D maybe TRBD1 (6 bases). The sequence was collected from a woman aged 40 to 50 in good health. Some clones in this sample may be carry-over from other donors' samples. In nucleotides, the CDR3 is TGTGCCTGGAGTGTACAGGGTGGGAAAAACATTCAGTACTTC. Translation: CAWSVQGGKNIQYF. Variable domain in full (rest from reference TRBV30 and TRBJ2-4): SQTIHQWPATLVQPVGSPLSLECTVEGTSNPNLYWYRQAAGRGLQLLFYSVGIGQISSEVPQNLSASRPQDRQFILSSKKLLLSDSGFYLCAWSVQGGKNIQYFGAGTRLSVL.